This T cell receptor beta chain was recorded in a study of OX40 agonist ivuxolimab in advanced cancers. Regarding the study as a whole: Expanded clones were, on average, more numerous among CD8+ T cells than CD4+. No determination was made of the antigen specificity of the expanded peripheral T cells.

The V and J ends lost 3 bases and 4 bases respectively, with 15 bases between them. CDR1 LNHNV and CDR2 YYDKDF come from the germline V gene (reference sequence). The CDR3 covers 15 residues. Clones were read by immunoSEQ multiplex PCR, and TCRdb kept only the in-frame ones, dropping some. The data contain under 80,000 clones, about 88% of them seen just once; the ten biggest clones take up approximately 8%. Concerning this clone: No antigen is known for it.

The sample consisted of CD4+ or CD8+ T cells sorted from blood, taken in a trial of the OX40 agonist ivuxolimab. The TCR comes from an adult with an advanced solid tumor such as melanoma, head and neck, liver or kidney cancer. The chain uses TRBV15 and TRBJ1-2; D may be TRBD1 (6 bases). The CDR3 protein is CATSSLTGGAYGYTF. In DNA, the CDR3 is TGTGCCACCAGCAGCCTGACAGGAGGGGCCTATGGCTACACCTTC.